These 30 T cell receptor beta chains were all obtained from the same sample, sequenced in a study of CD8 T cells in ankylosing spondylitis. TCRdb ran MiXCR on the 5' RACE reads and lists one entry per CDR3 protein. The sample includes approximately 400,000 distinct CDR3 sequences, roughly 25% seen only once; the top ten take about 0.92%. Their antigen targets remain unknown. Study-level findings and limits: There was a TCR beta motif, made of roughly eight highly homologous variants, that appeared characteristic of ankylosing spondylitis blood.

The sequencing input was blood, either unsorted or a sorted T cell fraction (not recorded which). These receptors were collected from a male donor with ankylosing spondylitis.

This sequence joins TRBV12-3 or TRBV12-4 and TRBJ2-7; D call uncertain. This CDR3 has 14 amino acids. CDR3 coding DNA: TGTGCCAGCAGCCCATATTCGCCCCCCTACGAGCGGTACGTC. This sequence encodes CASSPYSPPYERYV.

The CDR3 DNA sequence: TGCGCCAGCAGCTGGACCGGACAGGCTACCTACGAGCAGTACTTC. It specifies CASSWTGQATYEQYF. V and J are TRBV5-1 and TRBJ2-7; 7 bases match TRBD1. The trim removed 3 bases at V and 2 bases at J, leaving 8 bases unmatched. The CDR3 is 15 residues long. Germline V lookup: CDR1 SGHRS, CDR2 YFSETQ. Using reference TRBV5-1 and TRBJ2-7 for the parts outside the CDR3, the full variable domain is KAGVTQTPRYLIKTRGQQVTLSCSPISGHRSVSWYQQTPGQGLQFLFEYFSETQRNKGNFPGRFSGRQFSNSRSEMNVSTLELGDSALYLCASSWTGQATYEQYFGPGTRLTVT.

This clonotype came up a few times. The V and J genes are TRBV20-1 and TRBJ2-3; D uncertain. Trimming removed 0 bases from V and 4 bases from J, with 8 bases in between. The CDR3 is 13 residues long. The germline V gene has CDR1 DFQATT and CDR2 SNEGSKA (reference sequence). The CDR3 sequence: CSARDVVADTQYF. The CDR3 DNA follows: TGCAGTGCTAGAGATGTGGTTGCAGATACGCAGTATTTT.

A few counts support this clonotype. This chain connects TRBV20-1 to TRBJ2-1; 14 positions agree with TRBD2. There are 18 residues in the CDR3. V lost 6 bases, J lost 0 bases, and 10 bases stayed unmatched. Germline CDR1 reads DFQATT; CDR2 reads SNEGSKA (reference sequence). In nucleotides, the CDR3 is TGCAGTGCAAGGACTAGCGGGAGGTCACCGAGCTCCTACAATGAGCAGTTCTTC. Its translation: CSARTSGRSPSSYNEQFF.

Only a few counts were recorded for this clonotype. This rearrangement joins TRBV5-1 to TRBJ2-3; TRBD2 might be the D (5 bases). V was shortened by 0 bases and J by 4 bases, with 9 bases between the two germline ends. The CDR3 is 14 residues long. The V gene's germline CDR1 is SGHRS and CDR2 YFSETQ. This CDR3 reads CASSLVGEPDTQYF. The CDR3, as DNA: TGCGCCAGCAGCTTGGTTGGGGAGCCAGATACGCAGTATTTT.

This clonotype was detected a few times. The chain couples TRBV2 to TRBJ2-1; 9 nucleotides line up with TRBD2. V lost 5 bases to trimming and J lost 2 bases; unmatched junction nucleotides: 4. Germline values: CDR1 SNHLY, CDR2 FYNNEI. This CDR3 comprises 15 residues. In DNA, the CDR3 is TGTGCCAGCAGTAAGACTAGCGGTACCTACAATGAGCAGTTCTTC. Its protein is CASSKTSGTYNEQFF.

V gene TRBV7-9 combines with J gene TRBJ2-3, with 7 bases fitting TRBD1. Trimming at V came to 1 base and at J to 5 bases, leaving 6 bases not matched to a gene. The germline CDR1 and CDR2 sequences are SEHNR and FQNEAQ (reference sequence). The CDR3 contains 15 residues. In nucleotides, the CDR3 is TGTGCCAGCAGCTTAGGACAGGGCAAGGGAGATACGCAGTATTTT. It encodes CASSLGQGKGDTQYF.

The CDR3 DNA sequence: TGTGCCAGCAGTGAAGGAGGGGGACTAGGCCCCGGGGAGCTGTTTTTT. Translation: CASSEGGGLGPGELFF. The V gene is TRBV2, the J gene TRBJ2-2; 8 bases are a match to TRBD2. V lost 1 base, J lost 6 bases, and 7 bases stayed unmatched. Germline V gene sequence: CDR1 SNHLY, CDR2 FYNNEI. The CDR3 consists of 16 residues.

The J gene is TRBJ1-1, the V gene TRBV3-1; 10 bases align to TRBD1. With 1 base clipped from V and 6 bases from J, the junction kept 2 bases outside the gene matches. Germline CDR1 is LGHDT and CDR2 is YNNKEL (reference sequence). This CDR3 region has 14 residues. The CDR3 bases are TGTGCCAGCAGCCAAGCCGGGACAGGGGCTGAAGCTTTCTTT. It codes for CASSQAGTGAEAFF. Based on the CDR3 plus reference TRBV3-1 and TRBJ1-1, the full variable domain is DTAVSQTPKYLVTQMGNDKSIKCEQNLGHDTMYWYKQDSKKFLKIMFSYNNKELIINETVPNRFSPKSPDKAHLNLHINSLELGDSAVYFCASSQAGTGAEAFFGQGTRLTVV.

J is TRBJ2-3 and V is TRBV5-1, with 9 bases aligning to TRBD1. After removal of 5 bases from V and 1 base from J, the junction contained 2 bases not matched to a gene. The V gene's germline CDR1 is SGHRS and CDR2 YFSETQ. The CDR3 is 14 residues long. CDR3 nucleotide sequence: TGCGCCAGCAGGTGGACAGGGGGCACAGATACGCAGTATTTT. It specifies CASRWTGGTDTQYF.

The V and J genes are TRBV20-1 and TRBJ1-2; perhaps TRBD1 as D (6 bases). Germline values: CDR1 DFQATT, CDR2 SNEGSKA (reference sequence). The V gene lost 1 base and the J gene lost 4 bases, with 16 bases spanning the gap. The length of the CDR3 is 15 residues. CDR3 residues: CSARGTQGSGYGYTF. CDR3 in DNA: TGCAGTGCTAGAGGAACACAGGGATCTGGCTATGGCTACACCTTC.

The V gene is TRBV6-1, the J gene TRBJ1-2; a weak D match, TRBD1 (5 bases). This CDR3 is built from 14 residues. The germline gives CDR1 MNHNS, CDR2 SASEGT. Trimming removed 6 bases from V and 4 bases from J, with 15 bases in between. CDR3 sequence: CASRQSAGTYGYTF. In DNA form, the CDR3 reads TGTGCCAGCAGGCAATCGGCAGGGACCTATGGCTACACCTTC.

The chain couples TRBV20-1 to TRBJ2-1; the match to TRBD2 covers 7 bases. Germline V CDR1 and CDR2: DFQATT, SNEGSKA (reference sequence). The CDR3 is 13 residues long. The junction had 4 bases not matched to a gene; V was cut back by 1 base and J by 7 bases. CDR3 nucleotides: TGCAGTGCTAGAGCGGGCGGGAGAAATGAGCAGTTCTTC. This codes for CSARAGGRNEQFF.

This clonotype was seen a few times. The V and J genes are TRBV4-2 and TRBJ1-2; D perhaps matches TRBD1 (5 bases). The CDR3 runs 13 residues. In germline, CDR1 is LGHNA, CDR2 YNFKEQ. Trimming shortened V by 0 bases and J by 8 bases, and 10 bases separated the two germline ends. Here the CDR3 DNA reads TGTGCCAGCAGCCAAGACAGGGAAAGCGGCTACACCTTC. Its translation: CASSQDRESGYTF.

The CDR3 spells CASTPGMASSYNEQFF. The CDR3 DNA follows: TGTGCCAGCACCCCGGGTATGGCGAGCTCCTACAATGAGCAGTTCTTC. The rearrangement uses TRBV3-1 and TRBJ2-1; no definite D call. V lost 7 bases, J lost 0 bases, and 16 bases lay in between. Looked up from germline, CDR1 is LGHDT and CDR2 is YNNKEL (reference sequence). The CDR3 totals 16 residues.

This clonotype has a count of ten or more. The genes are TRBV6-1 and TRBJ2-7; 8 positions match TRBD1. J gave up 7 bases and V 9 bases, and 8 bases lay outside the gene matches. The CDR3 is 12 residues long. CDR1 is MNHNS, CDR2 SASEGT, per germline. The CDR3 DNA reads TGTGCCAGTAATGACAGGGGAAGGGAGCAGTACGTC. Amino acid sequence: CASNDRGREQYV.

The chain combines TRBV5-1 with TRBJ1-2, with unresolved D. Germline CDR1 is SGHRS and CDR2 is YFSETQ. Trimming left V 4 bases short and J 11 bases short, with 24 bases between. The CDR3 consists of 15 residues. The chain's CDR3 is CASSGVGRQAKVYTF. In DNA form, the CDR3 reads TGCGCCAGCAGCGGGGTCGGACGGCAGGCCAAAGTTTACACCTTC.

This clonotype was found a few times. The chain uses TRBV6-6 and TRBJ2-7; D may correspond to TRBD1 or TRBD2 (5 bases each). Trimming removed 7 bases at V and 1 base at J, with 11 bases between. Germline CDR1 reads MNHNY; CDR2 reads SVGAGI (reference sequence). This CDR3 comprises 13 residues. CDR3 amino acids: CASTRDGSYEQYF. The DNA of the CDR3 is TGTGCCAGCACAAGGGACGGATCCTACGAGCAGTACTTC.

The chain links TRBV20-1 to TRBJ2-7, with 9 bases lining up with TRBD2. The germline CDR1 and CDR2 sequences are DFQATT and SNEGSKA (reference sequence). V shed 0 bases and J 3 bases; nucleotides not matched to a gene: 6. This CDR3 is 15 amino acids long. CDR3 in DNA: TGCAGTGCTAGAGATCCGGGACTAGCTCTCTACGAGCAGTACTTC. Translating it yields CSARDPGLALYEQYF.

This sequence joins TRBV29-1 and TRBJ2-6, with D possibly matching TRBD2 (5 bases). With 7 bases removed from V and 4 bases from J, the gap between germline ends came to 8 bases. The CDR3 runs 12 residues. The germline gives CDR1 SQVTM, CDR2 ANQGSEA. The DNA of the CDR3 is TGCAGCGCCCGGGGAGGGGCCAACGTCCTGACTTTC. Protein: CSARGGANVLTF.

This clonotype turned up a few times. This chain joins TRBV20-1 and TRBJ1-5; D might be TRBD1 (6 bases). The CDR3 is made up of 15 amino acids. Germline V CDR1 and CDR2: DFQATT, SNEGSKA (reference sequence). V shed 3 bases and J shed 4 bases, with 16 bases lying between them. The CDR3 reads CSARELDRLNQPQHF. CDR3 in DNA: TGCAGTGCTAGGGAACTCGACAGGTTGAATCAGCCCCAGCATTTT.

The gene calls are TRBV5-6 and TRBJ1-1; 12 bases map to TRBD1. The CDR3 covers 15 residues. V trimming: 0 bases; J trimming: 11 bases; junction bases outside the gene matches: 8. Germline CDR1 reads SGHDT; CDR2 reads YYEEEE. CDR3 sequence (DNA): TGTGCCAGCAGCTTGGACGTGGGACAGGGGGCGCCGGCTTTCTTT. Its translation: CASSLDVGQGAPAFF.

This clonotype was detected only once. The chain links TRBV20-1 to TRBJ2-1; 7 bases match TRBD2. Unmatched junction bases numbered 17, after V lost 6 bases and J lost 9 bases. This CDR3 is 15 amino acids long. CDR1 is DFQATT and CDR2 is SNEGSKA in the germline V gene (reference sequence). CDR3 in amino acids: CSAPHPAGVPPEQFF. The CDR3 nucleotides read TGCAGTGCCCCCCACCCGGCGGGAGTGCCCCCTGAGCAGTTCTTC.

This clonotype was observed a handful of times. DNA of the CDR3: TGCGCCAGCAGCACCGAACAGGGGTGGGGTTCACCCCTCCACTTT. Protein: CASSTEQGWGSPLHF. This chain uses TRBV5-1 with TRBJ1-6; 7 bases fit TRBD1. Trimming at V came to 4 bases and at J to 9 bases, leaving 10 bases not matched to a gene. CDR1 is SGHRS, CDR2 YFSETQ, per germline. CDR3 length: 15 residues.

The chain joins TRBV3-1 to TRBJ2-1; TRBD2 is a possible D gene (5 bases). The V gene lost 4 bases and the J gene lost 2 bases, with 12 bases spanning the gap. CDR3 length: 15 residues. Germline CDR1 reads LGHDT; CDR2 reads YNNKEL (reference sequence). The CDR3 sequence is CASSLVLGTYNEQFF. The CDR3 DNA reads TGTGCCAGCAGCCTTGTACTAGGCACCTACAATGAGCAGTTCTTC.

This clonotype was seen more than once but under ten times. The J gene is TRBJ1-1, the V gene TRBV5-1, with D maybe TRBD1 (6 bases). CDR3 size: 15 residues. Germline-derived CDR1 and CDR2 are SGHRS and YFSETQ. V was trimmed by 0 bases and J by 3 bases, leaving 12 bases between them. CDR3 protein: CASSLAGVTDTEAFF. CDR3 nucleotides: TGCGCCAGCAGCTTGGCAGGGGTAACGGACACTGAAGCTTTCTTT.

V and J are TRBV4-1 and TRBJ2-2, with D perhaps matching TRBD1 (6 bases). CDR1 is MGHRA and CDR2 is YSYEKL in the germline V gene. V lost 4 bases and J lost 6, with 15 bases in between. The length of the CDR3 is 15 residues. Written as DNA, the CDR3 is TGCGCCAGCAGCCTTTTGGGGGCGCTTCCCGGGGAGCTGTTTTTT. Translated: CASSLLGALPGELFF.

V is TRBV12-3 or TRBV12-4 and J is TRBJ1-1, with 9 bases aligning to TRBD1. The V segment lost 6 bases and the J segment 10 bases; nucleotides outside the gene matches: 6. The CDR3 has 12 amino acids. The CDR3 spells CASSLRDRAAFF. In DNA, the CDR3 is TGTGCCAGCAGCCTCCGGGACAGGGCAGCTTTCTTT.

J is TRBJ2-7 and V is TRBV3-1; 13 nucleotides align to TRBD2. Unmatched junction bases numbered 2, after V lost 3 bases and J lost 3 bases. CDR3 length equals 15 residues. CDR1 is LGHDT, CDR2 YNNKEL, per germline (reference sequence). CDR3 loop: CASSQTSGGYYEQYF. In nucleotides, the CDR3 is TGTGCCAGCAGCCAGACTAGCGGGGGGTACTACGAGCAGTACTTC.

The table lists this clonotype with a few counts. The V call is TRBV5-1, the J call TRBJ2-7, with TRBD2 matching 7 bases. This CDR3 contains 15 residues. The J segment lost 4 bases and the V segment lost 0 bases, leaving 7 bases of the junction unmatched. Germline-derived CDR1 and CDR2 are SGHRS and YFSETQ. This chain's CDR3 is CASSLVSSGGYEQYV. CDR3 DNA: TGCGCCAGCAGCTTGGTGTCTAGCGGAGGTTACGAGCAGTACGTC.